The sequence of this TCR beta chain was determined in a study of CD8+CD57+ T cells in acquired aplastic anemia. Study as a whole: 3.2 ug was the average amount of DNA from sorted CD4+ and CD8+ cells. Study-level results: About 30 CD8+ CDR3 sequences occurred in both the patients and the controls.

There are many counts of this clonotype. Its target is not known. Genomic DNA, serving as template, underwent TCR beta VDJ and CDR3 profiling. Using its own MiXCR run on the reads, TCRdb lists one record per CDR3 protein. Among just over 400,000 distinct CDR3 sequences listed, around 72% were seen once. CDR1 SGHDT and CDR2 YYEEEE come from the germline V gene. The CDR3 runs 16 residues. The germline V and J ends were trimmed by 4 bases and 5 bases, with 22 bases remaining between them. This chain connects TRBV5-6 to TRBJ2-7; D is perhaps TRBD2 (5 bases). Sequences were obtained from sorted CD4+, CD8+, or CD8+CD57+ T cells (not recorded which) from PBMCs. This TCR derives from a human donor in good health, serving as a control. The DNA of the CDR3 is TGTGCCAGCAGCCCGTCGAGGGCCGGACTGCAGGACGAGCAGTACTTC. This translates into CASSPSRAGLQDEQYF. The full variable domain, in which reference TRBV5-6 and TRBJ2-7 provide the parts outside the CDR3, is DAGVTQSPTHLIKTRGQQVTLRCSPKSGHDTVSWYQQALGQGPQFIFQYYEEEERQRGNFPDRFSGHQFPNYSSELNVNALLLGDSALYLCASSPSRAGLQDEQYFGPGTRLTVT.